This T cell receptor beta chain was sequenced in a study of T cells expressing NK-cell markers. Study overall: Of eight sequenced donors, seven were HCMV-seropositive and one HCMV-seronegative.

TCRdb re-analyzed the 5' RACE reads; it lists each CDR3 protein once, without DNA. This sample contains some 410,000 distinct CDR3 sequences. The CDR3 totals 18 residues. CDR1 is LGHNA and CDR2 is YNFKEQ in the germline V gene. The chain recombines TRBV4-2 with TRBJ2-3; lacking DNA, the TRBD1 call made by TCRdb goes unchecked. Sequences were obtained from blood T cells: a sorted CD56 or NKG2C T cell subset, CD4+ or CD8+ T cells, or bulk PBMC T cells (not recorded which). The sequence was obtained from a woman between 18 and 69 years old in good health. The CDR3 sequence: CASSPGRFAGRGTDTQYF.